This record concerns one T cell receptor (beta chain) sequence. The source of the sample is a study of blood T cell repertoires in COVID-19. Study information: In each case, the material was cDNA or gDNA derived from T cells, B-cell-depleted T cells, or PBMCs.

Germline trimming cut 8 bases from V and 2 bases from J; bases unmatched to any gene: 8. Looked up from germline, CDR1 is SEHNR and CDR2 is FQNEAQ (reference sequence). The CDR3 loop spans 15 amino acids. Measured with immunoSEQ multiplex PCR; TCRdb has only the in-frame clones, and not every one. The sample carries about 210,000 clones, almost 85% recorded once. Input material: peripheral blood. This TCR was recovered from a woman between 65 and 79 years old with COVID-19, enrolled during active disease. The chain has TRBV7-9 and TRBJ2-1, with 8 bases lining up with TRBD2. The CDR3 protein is CASALAGGAYNEQFF. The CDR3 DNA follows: TGTGCCAGCGCATTGGCGGGAGGAGCCTACAATGAGCAGTTCTTC.